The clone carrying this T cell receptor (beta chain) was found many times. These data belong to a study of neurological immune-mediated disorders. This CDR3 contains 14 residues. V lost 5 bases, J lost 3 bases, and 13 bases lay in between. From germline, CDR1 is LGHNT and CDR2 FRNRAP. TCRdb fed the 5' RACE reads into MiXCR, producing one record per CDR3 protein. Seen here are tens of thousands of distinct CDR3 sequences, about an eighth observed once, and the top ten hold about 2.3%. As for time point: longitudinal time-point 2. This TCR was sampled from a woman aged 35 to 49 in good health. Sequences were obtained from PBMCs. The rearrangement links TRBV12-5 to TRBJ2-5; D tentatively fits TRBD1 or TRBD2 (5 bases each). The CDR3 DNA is TGTGCTAGTGGTCTAGGGACGGTAAAAGAGACCCAGTACTTC. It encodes CASGLGTVKETQYF.